This T cell receptor beta chain was sequenced in a study of blood T cell repertoires in COVID-19 (TCRdb year 2020). The study in broad terms: Collaborator samples came from the United States, Italy and Spain and covered acute and convalescent phases of COVID-19. A de-identified subject ID, COVID-19 status, age in years and sex were almost always included in the sample metadata. The material from the prospective study consisted of cDNA or gDNA derived from T cells, B-cell-depleted T cells, or PBMCs. The dataset comprised deeply sampled blood TCRbeta repertoires from subjects exposed to, actively infected with, or recovered from COVID-19. The repertoires were released in a freely available public database intended as a resource for research on the immune response to SARS-CoV-2. Where available, HLA class I and class II types were taken from metadata supplied by the sample provider and were not determined by assay-based typing. The samples were drawn from the first 160 participants of the ongoing ImmuneRACE study and from 1,254 subjects provided by 6 global collaborators. Study-wide conclusions, independent of this receptor: The amount of clinical and demographic metadata varied by source and participant and was provided uncurated.

From the cysteine up to the phenylalanine, the CDR3 has a length of 17 residues. Only CDR3 DNA is held: 51 bases, read in frame from base 1. CDR1 and CDR2, per the germline V gene, are SGHTS and YDEGEE. For this chain, trimming is 4 bases at the V end and 8 bases at the J end, and the number of junction bases without a gene match is 14. Each collaborating institution followed its own protocols to collect whole blood in K2EDTA tubes. Collaborator samples were shipped for TCRbeta analysis as frozen whole blood, isolated PBMCs, or DNA extracted from either sample type. TCRbeta CDR3 regions were amplified from genomic DNA by means of the immunoSEQ Assay, a bias-controlled multiplex PCR. Turning to the authors' computational methods: The number of nucleated cells in each sample was estimated by amplification of reference gene primers within the assay. To quantify the absolute abundance of each unique TCRbeta CDR3 rearrangement, sequence reads were collapsed and filtered. For each sample, productive Simpson clonality was calculated by taking the square root of Simpson's diversity index across productive rearrangements. Entries here come from immuneACCESS through TCRdb and include only in-frame sequences with V and J called. Some clones fail to appear in such tables; in the studies checked, an unresolved V gene covers under half of the shortfall, and the cause of the remainder is unknown. V and J calls and clone size are given by that table; D and trimming were obtained from the DNA. The table for this sample lists approximately 97,000 clones; about 85% of them were counted only once. The ten largest clones capture around 2% of the sample.

Remarks on this clone: Its cognate antigen has yet to be identified. The input lacks base qualities; no much larger clone sits a single base away.

This receptor was identified in a man over 45 with active COVID-19. Here the chain combines TRBV5-8 and TRBJ2-1; the junction holds 11 bases that match TRBD2. Sample: peripheral blood. The CDR3 protein is CASSVQTSGGAGDEQFF. The bases are TGTGCCAGCAGCGTGCAAACTAGCGGGGGTGCCGGGGATGAGCAGTTCTTC.